This T cell receptor beta chain was recorded in a study of blood T cell repertoires in COVID-19 (dated by TCRdb to about 2020). General notes on the study: Collaborator samples came from the United States, Italy and Spain and covered acute and convalescent phases of COVID-19. The material from the prospective study consisted of cDNA or gDNA derived from T cells, B-cell-depleted T cells, or PBMCs. Subjects who had been exposed to COVID-19, were actively infected with it, or had recovered from it provided the deeply sampled blood TCRbeta repertoires that made up the dataset. The repertoires were released in a freely available public database intended as a resource for research on the immune response to SARS-CoV-2. Samples were obtained from the ongoing ImmuneRACE study (first 160 participants) and from roughly 1,300 subjects provided by 6 global collaborators. The sample metadata nearly always contained a de-identified subject ID, COVID-19 status, age in years and sex. Where HLA class I and class II types were available, the types were taken from metadata supplied by the sample provider, not from assay-based typing.

In the case of this clone: It lacks a known antigen. No base-level quality is on record; no much larger clone is a single base apart.

The collaborating institutions used their own protocols to collect whole blood in K2EDTA tubes. For TCRbeta analysis, collaborator samples were shipped as frozen whole blood, as isolated PBMCs, or as DNA extracted from either sample type. The immunoSEQ Assay, a bias-controlled multiplex PCR, was used to amplify TCRbeta CDR3 regions from genomic DNA. On the authors' methods: The number of nucleated cells in each sample was estimated from the amplification of reference gene primers within the assay. To quantify the absolute abundance of each unique TCRbeta CDR3 rearrangement, sequence reads were collapsed and filtered. For each sample, productive Simpson clonality was calculated as the square root of Simpson's diversity index across productive rearrangements. TCRdb carries this immuneACCESS record with in-frame sequences only. Its versions omit some clonotypes, under half of them owing to an unresolved V gene in the studies checked, with the rest unexplained. The V and J calls and clone size were taken over from that table, and D and trimming were inferred from the DNA. The table for this sample lists 200,000 to 250,000 clones; 70% to 85% of them were counted only once. The top ten hold roughly 10% of the sample.

Overall results and qualifications from the work: The quantity of clinical and demographic metadata differed by source and by participant and was supplied without curation.

From the cysteine up to the phenylalanine, the CDR3 has a length of 15 residues. Solely the CDR3 DNA is kept, with 45 bases framed from the first base. V was cut back by 5 bases and J by 5 bases, leaving a gap of 18 bases between them. CDR1 and CDR2 are read off the germline V gene as SGHVS and FQNEAQ. The receptor was isolated from a man aged 80 or over with acute or convalescent COVID-19. Sequences were obtained from peripheral blood. The chain employs TRBV7-8 and TRBJ2-5; the D gene is possibly TRBD1, with 6 bases matching. The nucleotide sequence reads as follows: TGTGCCAGCAGCCACAGGGCTCTGGGGTCGGAGACCCAGTACTTC. It encodes CASSHRALGSETQYF.